This T cell receptor (beta chain) emerged from a study of blood T cell repertoires in COVID-19. On the study more broadly: Sites in the United States, Italy and Spain provided acute and convalescent COVID-19 samples. T cells, B-cell-depleted T cells, or PBMCs supplied cDNA or gDNA.

As handled by the study authors: Cell counts per sample came from amplifying reference gene primers. Sequenced by immunoSEQ multiplex PCR; TCRdb stores in-frame clones only, minus some. V and J calls and clone size are copied from that table; D and trimming were computed from the DNA. Of around 95,000 clones listed, over 75% are singletons. The germline V gene has CDR1 KGHSH and CDR2 LQKENI. V shed 2 bases and J 2 bases; nucleotides not matched to a gene: 5. The CDR3 runs 16 residues. The V gene is TRBV18, the J gene TRBJ1-2, with 10 bases lining up with TRBD1. The receptor comes from a man between 45 and 60 years old with acute or convalescent COVID-19. The sequenced material came from peripheral blood. The CDR3 region is CASSPMTGGMNYGYTF. CDR3 sequence (DNA): TGTGCCAGCTCACCAATGACAGGGGGCATGAACTATGGCTACACCTTC. The full variable domain, rest sourced from reference TRBV18 and TRBJ1-2, is NAGVMQNPRHLVRRRGQEARLRCSPMKGHSHVYWYRQLPEEGLKFMVYLQKENIIDESGMPKERFSAEFPKEGPSILRIQQVVRGDSAAYFCASSPMTGGMNYGYTFGSGTRLTVV.